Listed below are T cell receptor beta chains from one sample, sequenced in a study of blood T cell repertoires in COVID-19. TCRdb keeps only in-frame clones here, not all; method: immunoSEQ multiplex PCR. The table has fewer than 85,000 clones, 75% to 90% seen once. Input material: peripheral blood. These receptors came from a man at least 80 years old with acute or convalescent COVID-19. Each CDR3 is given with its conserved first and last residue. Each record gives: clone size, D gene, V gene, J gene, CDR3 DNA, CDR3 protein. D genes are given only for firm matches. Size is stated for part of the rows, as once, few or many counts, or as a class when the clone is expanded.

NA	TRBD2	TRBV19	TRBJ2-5	TGTGCCAGTAGCCGCATACTAGCGGGGGGACAAGAGACCCAGTACTTC	CASSRILAGGQETQYF
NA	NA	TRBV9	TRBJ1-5	TGTGCCAGCAGCGTAGGACAGCCTAATCAGCCCCAGCATTTT	CASSVGQPNQPQHF
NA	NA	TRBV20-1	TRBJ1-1	TGCAGTGCTCGGGGAGGGGCTGAAGCTTTCTTT	CSARGGAEAFF
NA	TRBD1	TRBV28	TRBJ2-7	TGTGCCAGCACCACCGGGACAGGGTCCGAGCAGTACTTC	CASTTGTGSEQYF
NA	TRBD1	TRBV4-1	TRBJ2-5	TGCGCCAGCAGCCGACAGGGGGCAGGGGAGACCCAGTACTTC	CASSRQGAGETQYF
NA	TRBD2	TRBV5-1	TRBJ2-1	TGCGCCAGCAGCTTGGAGGCTAGCGGGGGACTAAATGAGCAGTTCTTC	CASSLEASGGLNEQFF
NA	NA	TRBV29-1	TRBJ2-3	TGCAGCGTTGATGGGCAGGGGTGGGATACGCAGTATTTT	CSVDGQGWDTQYF
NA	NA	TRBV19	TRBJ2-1	TGTGCCAGTCGGAGGGATAGCTACAATGAGCAGTTCTTC	CASRRDSYNEQFF
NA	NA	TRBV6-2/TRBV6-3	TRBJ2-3	TGTGCCAGCAGCCTCCAGGGTGCGGATACGCAGTATTTT	CASSLQGADTQYF
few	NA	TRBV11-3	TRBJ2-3	TGTGCCAGCAGCTTCGGGACAGATACGCAGTATTTT	CASSFGTDTQYF
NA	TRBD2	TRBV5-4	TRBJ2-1	TGTGCCAGCAGCTTGCCCCGCGGGGGGGCGGCCTTGTATGAGCAGTTCTTC	CASSLPRGGAALYEQFF
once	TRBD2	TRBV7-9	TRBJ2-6	TGTGCCAGCAGCTTAGGTCGTGCGGGAGGACCCGAGGCCAACGTCCTGACTTTC	CASSLGRAGGPEANVLTF
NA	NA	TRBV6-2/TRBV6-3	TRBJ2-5	TGTGCCAGCAGCGTATGGGCGACACAAGAGACCCAGTACTTC	CASSVWATQETQYF
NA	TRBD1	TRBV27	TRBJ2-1	TGTGCCAGCAGTTTACGTCAGGGGGTAAGGTCCTACAATGAGCAGTTCTTC	CASSLRQGVRSYNEQFF
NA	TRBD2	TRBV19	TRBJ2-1	TGTGCCAGTCCCTTAAGCGGGAGATCCTACAATGAGCAGTTCTTC	CASPLSGRSYNEQFF
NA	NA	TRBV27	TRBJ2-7	TGTGCCAGCAGTTTAGACAGTCGGCCGTCCTACGAGCAGTACTTC	CASSLDSRPSYEQYF
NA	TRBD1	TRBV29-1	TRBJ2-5	TGCAGCGTTGAAAACAGGCAGGGGGCTCGGGAGACCCAGTACTTC	CSVENRQGARETQYF
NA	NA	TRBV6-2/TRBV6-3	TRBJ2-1	TGTGCCAGCAGTTACCCGCGTCGGGAGCTGAGCTACAATGAGCAGTTCTTC	CASSYPRRELSYNEQFF
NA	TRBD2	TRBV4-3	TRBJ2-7	TGCGCCAGCAGCCAAGATCGCCTAGCGGGAGACTACGAGCAGTACTTC	CASSQDRLAGDYEQYF
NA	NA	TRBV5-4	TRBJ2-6	TGTGCCAGCAGGCCCCGGGGGGCCCCCTCTGGGGCCAACGTCCTGACTTTC	CASRPRGAPSGANVLTF
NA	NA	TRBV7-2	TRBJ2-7	TGTGCCAGCAGCTTAGGAGGGACTCTCCCCCGTGAGTACTTC	CASSLGGTLPREYF
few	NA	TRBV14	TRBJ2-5	TGTGCCAGCAGCCAAGATTCGCCTAGAATCCGCCAAGAGACCCAGTACTTC	CASSQDSPRIRQETQYF
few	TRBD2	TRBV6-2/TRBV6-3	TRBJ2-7	TGTGCCAGCAGTTCCGCTAGCGGGAGGGGTTGGTACGAGCAGTACTTC	CASSSASGRGWYEQYF
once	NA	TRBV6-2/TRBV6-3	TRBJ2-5	TGTGCCAGCAGCGAGATGAAAGAGACCCAGTACTTC	CASSEMKETQYF
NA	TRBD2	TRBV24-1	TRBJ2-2	TGTGCCACCAGTGATTTCCAGCGGGGGGGCACCGGGGAGCTGTTTTTT	CATSDFQRGGTGELFF
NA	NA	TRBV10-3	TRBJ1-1	TGTGCCATCAGTGAAGCTCGACAGTCTGAAGCTTTCTTT	CAISEARQSEAFF
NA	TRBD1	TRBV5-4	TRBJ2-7	TGTGCCAGCAGCTCCCTTCAGGGGGCGTTTGCCTACGAGCAGTACTTC	CASSSLQGAFAYEQYF
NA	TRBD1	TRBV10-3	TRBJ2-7	TGTGCCATCAGTGAGGACAGGGGGATGTACGAGCAGTACTTC	CAISEDRGMYEQYF
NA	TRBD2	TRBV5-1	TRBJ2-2	TGCGCCAGCAGCTTGACTAGCGGGAGGTCCGGGGAGCTGTTTTTT	CASSLTSGRSGELFF